This entry is about one TCR beta chain. This record comes from a study of beta chain features in type 1 diabetes. Trimming stripped 0 bases from V and 1 base from J, with 14 bases between. Germline CDR1 SGHNT, CDR2 YYREEE (reference sequence). The CDR3 has 16 residues. All of the isolated RNA was reverse transcribed, so expressed TCRB transcripts were sequenced. Clones were read by immunoSEQ multiplex PCR, and TCRdb kept only the in-frame ones, dropping some. The data contain about 200,000 clones, under 13% of them seen just once; the ten biggest clones take up less than 1.5%. This chain joins TRBV5-4 and TRBJ2-7; the D gene is possibly TRBD2 (5 bases). The clonotype was recovered from a man younger than 35 in good health. Sequenced material: central memory CD4+ T cells from blood. The CDR3, as DNA: TGTGCCAGCAGCTTGGATGGCGGGTATTTTTCCTACGAGCAGTACTTC. Its protein product is CASSLDGGYFSYEQYF.